One sample yielded the 26 T cell receptor beta chains listed below, sequenced in a study of tumor-infiltrating lymphocytes in primary liver carcinoma. Germline DNA was also extracted, while the blood RNA originated from unsorted whole blood. Researchers generated TCR beta cDNA from approximately 0.55 ug of total RNA, relying on a constant-region primer. Slightly modified ARM-PCR with three nested multiplex PCR rounds yielded TCR beta libraries. With TRBV1-TRBV30 forward primers and a C-beta reverse primer, the first two PCR rounds were run for approximately 9 cycles each. MiXCR was run by TCRdb on the multiplex PCR reads, yielding one entry per CDR3 protein. The data contain over 250,000 distinct CDR3 sequences, approximately 58% of them singletons. Sequenced: peripheral blood. These receptors were taken from a woman aged 25 to 39 with primary liver carcinoma and hepatitis B virus infection.

Concerning this clonotype itself: This may be a read error: a much more frequent sequence differs by one nucleotide. The chain combines TRBV6-6 with TRBJ1-1; D possibly corresponds to TRBD1 (5 bases). Germline CDR1 and CDR2: MNHNY and SVGAGI (reference sequence). The CDR3 is made up of 13 amino acids. CDR3 in DNA: TGTGCCAGGAGTTCCAGCCCCAGGGCTGAAGCTTTCTTT. Its translation: CARSSSPRAEAFF.

This clonotype was seen only a few times. This chain joins TRBV6-2 or TRBV6-3 and TRBJ1-2; possible D gene TRBD1, 5 bases. Germline CDR1 reads MNHEY; CDR2 reads SVGEGT. CDR3 length equals 14 residues. V was cut by 3 bases and J by 2 bases, with 10 bases left in between. CDR3 region: CASSYLPGNYGYTF. In DNA, the CDR3 is TGTGCCAGCAGTTATCTTCCAGGGAACTATGGCTACACCTTC.

As for this clonotype: A clone one base away is much larger, so this may be a read error. V is TRBV13 and J is TRBJ2-1, with no clear D. Germline loops: CDR1 PRHDT, CDR2 FYEKMQ (reference sequence). The CDR3 runs 12 residues. Trimming pared 5 bases from V and 5 bases from J, leaving 7 bases between. This CDR3 is CASSLNNNEQFF. The CDR3 DNA sequence: TGTGCCAGCAGCCTTAATAACAATGAGCAGTTCTTC.

With regard to this clonotype: The germline gene is not matched at one end of the junction; a read error may be the cause. This chain uses TRBV29-1 with TRBJ2-5; tentative D call: TRBD1 (6 bases). CDR1 is SQVTM and CDR2 is ANQGSEA in the germline V gene. This CDR3 spans 13 amino acids. This chain's CDR3 is CSVDEQGEGTLYF. CDR3 DNA: TGCAGCGTTGATGAACAGGGTGAAGGGACCCTGTACTTC. Together with reference TRBV29-1 and TRBJ2-5, the CDR3 gives the full variable domain: SAVISQKPSRDICQRGTSLTIQCQVDSQVTMMFWYRQQPGQSLTLIATANQGSEATYESGFVIDKFPISRPNLTFSTLTVSNMSPEDSSIYLCSVDEQGEGTLYFGPGTRLLVL.

This clonotype has just a few counts. The junction does not match germline at one end; this may be a read error. This chain joins TRBV4-3 and TRBJ1-2, with 7 bases aligning to TRBD1. Germline V gives CDR1 LGHNA, CDR2 YSLEER. The CDR3 has 15 residues. The CDR3 DNA sequence: TGCGCCAGCAGCCCCAAGACAGGGACTAACTATGGATACTCCTTC. It encodes CASSPKTGTNYGYSF.

The rearrangement uses TRBV6-2 or TRBV6-3 and TRBJ2-3, with TRBD2 matching over 9 bases. The J segment lost 2 bases and the V segment lost 10 bases, leaving 7 bases of the junction unmatched. There are 14 residues in the CDR3. Germline V gene sequence: CDR1 MNHEY, CDR2 SVGEGT. This CDR3 is CATLAGVNTDTQYF. As DNA, the CDR3 is TGTGCCACCTTAGCGGGAGTGAACACAGATACGCAGTATTTT.

As for this clonotype: Compared with germline, one end of the junction differs, possibly owing to a read error. The J gene is TRBJ1-2, the V gene TRBV29-1; a weak D match, TRBD1 (5 bases). CDR3 size: 14 residues. Germline CDR1 reads SQVTM; CDR2 reads ANQGSEA. The CDR3 DNA sequence: TGTAGCGTTTGGGAACCGGGACCAGGTTATGGCTACACCTTC. Protein product: CSVWEPGPGYGYTF.

Comments on this clonotype: One end of the junction fails to match germline, which may point to a read error. The chain couples TRBV30 to TRBJ2-5; 7 bases match TRBD1. Looked up from germline, CDR1 is GTSNPN and CDR2 is SVGIG (reference sequence). The length of the CDR3 is 15 residues. The CDR3 reads CAWSFNTGTEETRYF. CDR3 sequence (DNA): TGTGCCTGGAGTTTCAATACCGGGACAGAAGAGACCCGGTACTTC.

The chain couples TRBV6-2 or TRBV6-3 to TRBJ1-1, with 8 bases fitting TRBD1. The CDR3 sequence is 18 residues long. The ends lost 7 bases at V and 1 base at J; junction bases unmatched: 17. Germline CDR1 and CDR2: MNHEY and SVGEGT. DNA for the CDR3: TGTGCCAGCACCGCGATCCGAGGACAGGGAGGGGGGAACACTGAAGCTTTCTTT. Protein sequence: CASTAIRGQGGGNTEAFF.

This clonotype occurred many times. This chain joins TRBV6-1 and TRBJ2-1, with D uncertain. Trimming took off 7 bases at V and 3 bases at J, with 10 bases between the two ends. Germline lookup yields CDR1 MNHNS and CDR2 SASEGT. The CDR3 runs to 13 residues. CDR3 nucleotide sequence: TGTGCCAGCACCTTGGACGGCTACAATGAGCAGTTCTTC. Translated, it gives CASTLDGYNEQFF.

This clonotype turned up a few times. This rearrangement joins TRBV6-1 to TRBJ1-6; 8 bases are shared with TRBD1. V gave up 9 bases and J gave up 7 bases; unmatched junction bases: 11. The CDR3 totals 15 residues. Germline loops: CDR1 MNHNS, CDR2 SASEGT. The CDR3: CASRTGRTQNSPLHF. For the CDR3, the DNA is TGTGCCAGTCGGACAGGGCGAACTCAAAATTCACCCCTCCACTTT.

V and J are TRBV11-2 and TRBJ2-3, with D perhaps TRBD2 (5 bases). Germline V gene sequence: CDR1 SGHAT, CDR2 FQNNGV. The CDR3 spans 15 residues. The V end lost 6 bases, the J end lost 2 bases, and 15 bases lay between the germline ends. The CDR3 spells CASSEQLVDTDTQYF. In DNA form, the CDR3 reads TGTGCCAGCAGTGAGCAACTAGTGGACACAGATACGCAGTATTTT.

This clonotype occurred a few times. The J gene is TRBJ2-2, the V gene TRBV6-5; unclear D gene. Between the trimmed V and J ends, which lost 6 bases and 6 bases, there was a span of 5 bases. CDR3 length: 11 residues. The germline V gene has CDR1 MNHEY and CDR2 SVGAGI. This CDR3 is CASRHAGELFF. The CDR3 region has the DNA TGTGCCAGCAGACATGCCGGGGAGCTGTTTTTT.

The rearrangement links TRBV12-3 or TRBV12-4 to TRBJ2-1; TRBD2 aligns across 9 bases. V dropped 8 bases and J dropped 9; count of bases not matched to a gene: 11. The length of the CDR3 is 14 residues. Here the CDR3 DNA reads TGTGCCAGCTGTTCGCTAGCGGGAACCAGTGAGCAGTTCTTC. Translating gives CASCSLAGTSEQFF.

This clonotype showed up just a few times. This CDR3 is CASSLILAGHNIQYF. As DNA, the CDR3 is TGTGCCAGCAGCTTAATCTTAGCGGGCCACAACATTCAGTACTTC. V is TRBV11-2 and J is TRBJ2-4; 7 bases agree with TRBD2. This CDR3 region has 15 residues. Germline CDR1 reads SGHAT; CDR2 reads FQNNGV. V lost 2 bases and J lost 7; bases outside the gene matches: 8.

V gene TRBV4-1 combines with J gene TRBJ2-7; TRBD1 agrees at 7 bases. CDR1 and CDR2 (germline): MGHRA, YSYEKL. V shed 3 bases and J 0 bases; nucleotides not matched to a gene: 5. This CDR3 is 15 amino acids long. CDR3 region: CASSQSGQSSYEQYF. The DNA of the CDR3 is TGCGCCAGCAGCCAGTCGGGACAGAGCTCCTACGAGCAGTACTTC.

The sample holds many counts of this clonotype. J is TRBJ2-7 and V is TRBV11-2, with a possible D match to TRBD1 (6 bases). The CDR3 is made up of 15 amino acids. V gave up 0 bases and J gave up 5 bases, with 14 bases separating them. CDR1 and CDR2 (germline): SGHAT, FQNNGV. For the CDR3, the DNA is TGTGCCAGCAGCTTAGATCTATCTGGGGGCCACGAGCAGTACTTC. Translation: CASSLDLSGGHEQYF.

CDR3 residues: CASSYTRTNEKLFF. DNA for the CDR3: TGTGCCAGCAGTTACACCAGAACTAATGAAAAACTGTTTTTT. The J gene is TRBJ1-4, the V gene TRBV6-5, with no clear D. Germline values: CDR1 MNHEY, CDR2 SVGAGI. This CDR3 comprises 14 residues. Trimming cost V 2 bases and J 1 base, with 5 bases left between them.

In regard to this clonotype: A read error may explain this, as a much larger clone is one base away. In this CDR3 the conserved last residue, phenylalanine or tryptophan, is missing, so a read error is likely. This chain uses TRBV6-5 with TRBJ2-1; D is perhaps TRBD2 (7 bases). CDR1 and CDR2 (germline): MNHEY, SVGAGI. The CDR3 totals 17 residues. The ends were cut back, 5 bases at V and 0 bases at J, with 17 bases in the middle. The CDR3: CASSTVGGGSSYNEQFL. Written as DNA, the CDR3 is TGTGCCAGCAGTACAGTAGGGGGAGGGAGCTCCTACAATGAGCAGTTCTTA.

In regard to this clonotype: Compared with germline, one end of the junction differs, possibly owing to a read error. The chain links TRBV7-9 to TRBJ2-1; unclear D gene. The CDR3 covers 13 residues. CDR1 and CDR2 (germline): SEHNR, FQNEAQ (reference sequence). Here the CDR3 DNA reads TGTGTCAGCACCCACGACTTGTTGGATGAGCAGTTCTTC. Its translation: CVSTHDLLDEQFF.

On this clonotype itself: Being one base from a much bigger clone, this may be a read error. The chain recombines TRBV12-3 or TRBV12-4 with TRBJ2-7; TRBD1 is a possible D gene (6 bases). The V end was cut by 2 bases, the J end by 3 bases, with 14 bases between. This CDR3 spans 15 amino acids. CDR3 sequence (DNA): TGTGCCAGCAGTTTATCTGGGGGCTCCCTCTACGAGCAGTACTTC. Its protein is CASSLSGGSLYEQYF.

Regarding this clonotype: At one end the junction does not follow the germline gene, possibly because of a read error. The gene calls are TRBV6-1 and TRBJ2-7; no reliable D call. CDR3 length equals 13 residues. The germline CDR1 and CDR2 sequences are MNHNS and SASEGT. CDR3 DNA: TGTGCCAGCAGCGAAGTACGGTACTACGAGCAGTACTTC. Protein: CASSEVRYYEQYF.

A note on this clonotype: One end of the junction is discordant with germline, which a read error may explain. The V call is TRBV29-1, the J call TRBJ2-1, with D tentatively TRBD1 (5 bases). The CDR3 sequence is 13 residues long. Germline CDR1 is SQVTM and CDR2 is ANQGSEA. This chain's CDR3 is CSVEGVVLNEQFF. DNA of the CDR3: TGCAGTGTTGAAGGGGTAGTGTTGAATGAGCAGTTCTTC.

This clonotype has at least ten counts. The chain has TRBV4-3 and TRBJ2-6; TRBD2 might be the D (5 bases). The CDR3 loop spans 19 amino acids. CDR1 is LGHNA and CDR2 is YSLEER in the germline V gene. The V gene lost 0 bases and the J gene lost 0 bases, with 15 bases spanning the gap. The CDR3 spells CASSQESSEIGSGANVLTF. CDR3 nucleotides: TGCGCCAGCAGCCAAGAGAGTAGCGAGATAGGCTCTGGGGCCAACGTCCTGACTTTC.

There are a few counts of this clonotype. A much larger clone sits a single nucleotide away, making a read error possible. This chain uses TRBV12-3 or TRBV12-4 with TRBJ1-6; D gene unclear. The CDR3 has 15 amino acids. CDR3 bases: TGTGCCCGCAGTTTAGGGAGCTCCTATAATTCACCCCTCCACTTT. Translating it yields CARSLGSSYNSPLHF.

CDR3 in amino acids: CFSRPITGRLGETQYF. The DNA for the CDR3 is TGTTTCAGCAGACCTATAACAGGGAGGCTCGGAGAAACCCAGTACTTC. The J gene is TRBJ2-5, the V gene TRBV11-2; D tentatively reads TRBD1 or TRBD2 (6 bases each). Germline-derived CDR1 and CDR2 are SGHAT and FQNNGV. The CDR3 runs 16 residues.